This TCR beta chain was profiled in a study of OX40 agonist ivuxolimab in advanced cancers. On the study more broadly: Prior anti-PD-1, anti-PD-L1 or anti-CTLA-4 therapy was allowed; 40% had some. Notes on the study in general: In the 0.1 to 3.0 mg/kg range, CD4+ and CD8+ blood T cells had expanded clonally by week 6.

This CDR3 has 12 residues. The V segment lost 3 bases and the J segment 7 bases; nucleotides outside the gene matches: 0. The V gene's germline CDR1 is SGHNT and CDR2 YYREEE (reference sequence). Assay used: immunoSEQ multiplex PCR; TCRdb lists only in-frame clones, some missing. The repertoire consists of about 79,000 clones, with about nine tenths occurring once and the leading ten covering 11%. Patients with a history of autoimmune disease or on systemic immunosuppression were excluded. Cycle 7 day 1, cycle 4 day 1, and baseline were the timepoints at which blood was sampled. Points on this clone: What it binds is unknown.

The rearrangement links TRBV5-4 to TRBJ1-1, with 10 bases lining up with TRBD1. This receptor was identified in an adult with an advanced solid tumor such as melanoma, head and neck, liver or kidney cancer. The sample here was CD4+ or CD8+ T cells sorted from blood, taken in a trial of the OX40 agonist ivuxolimab. CDR3 DNA sequence: TGTGCCAGCAGCTGGGACAGGGGTGAAGCTTTCTTT. This encodes CASSWDRGEAFF.